This T cell receptor beta chain is drawn from a study of metastatic and nonmetastatic thyroid tumors. Whole-study context: Malignant thyroid and benign thyroid patients provided blood and tumor or nodule tissue whose repertoires were compared.

In the original processing: Clinicopathological groups supplied CDR3 differences that were used to build a distant-metastasis classifier for papillary thyroid cancer. TCRdb reprocessed the PCR reads using MiXCR. The V and J calls here are based on TCRdb, not the publication. The table records about 12,000 clones, 25% to 40% of them present only once. The study's findings and limits: Significantly greater TCR beta diversity was reportedly found in malignant thyroid tumors than in benign nodules (in blood and tumor).

For this clone: The antigen is not known.

Treatment of any kind had been given to no patient before thyroid surgery. Unmatched junction bases numbered 0, after V lost 6 bases and J lost 4 bases. This CDR3 comprises 12 residues. The rearrangement joins TRBV6-7 to TRBJ2-5; 9 positions match TRBD2. TRBV6-7 belongs to the ORF category, with a function that is uncertain. Material: tumor tissue. The TCR comes from a female donor with papillary thyroid cancer or a benign thyroid nodule (not recorded which). Some clones in this sample may be carry-over from other donors' samples. CDR3 sequence reads: CASRLAGETQYF. CDR3 DNA: TGTGCCAGCAGACTAGCGGGAGAGACCCAGTACTTC.